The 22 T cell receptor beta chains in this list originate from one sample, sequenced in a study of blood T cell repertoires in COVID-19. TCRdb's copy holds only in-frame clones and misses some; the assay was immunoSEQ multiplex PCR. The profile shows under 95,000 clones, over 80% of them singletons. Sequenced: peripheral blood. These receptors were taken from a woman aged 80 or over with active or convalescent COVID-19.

The CDR3 nucleotides read TGTGCCAGCAGTCTCCCCCCGGCTGGAAACACCATATATTTT. It specifies CASSLPPAGNTIYF. The rearrangement uses TRBV28 and TRBJ1-3; no clear D. Germline CDR1 reads MDHEN; CDR2 reads SYDVKM. The CDR3 has 14 residues. The V end was cut by 5 bases, the J end by 2 bases, with 10 bases between.

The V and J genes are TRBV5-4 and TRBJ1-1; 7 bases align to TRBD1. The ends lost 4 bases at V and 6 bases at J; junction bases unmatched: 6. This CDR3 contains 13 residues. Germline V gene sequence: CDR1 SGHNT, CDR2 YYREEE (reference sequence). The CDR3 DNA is TGTGCCAGCAGCGTGCAGGGGGGAGCTGAAGCTTTCTTT. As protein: CASSVQGGAEAFF.

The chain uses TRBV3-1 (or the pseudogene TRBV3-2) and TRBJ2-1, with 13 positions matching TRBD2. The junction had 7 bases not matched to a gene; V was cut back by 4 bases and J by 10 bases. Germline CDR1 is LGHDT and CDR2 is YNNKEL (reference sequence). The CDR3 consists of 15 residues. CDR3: CASSPLAGGLLEQFF. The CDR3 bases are TGTGCCAGCAGCCCACTAGCGGGGGGGCTGCTGGAGCAGTTCTTC.

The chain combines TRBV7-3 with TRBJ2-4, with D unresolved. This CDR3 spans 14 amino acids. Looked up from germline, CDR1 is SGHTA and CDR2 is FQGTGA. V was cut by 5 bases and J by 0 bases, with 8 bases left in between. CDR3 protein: CASSPGLAKNIQYF. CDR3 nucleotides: TGTGCCAGCAGCCCGGGTCTAGCCAAAAACATTCAGTACTTC.

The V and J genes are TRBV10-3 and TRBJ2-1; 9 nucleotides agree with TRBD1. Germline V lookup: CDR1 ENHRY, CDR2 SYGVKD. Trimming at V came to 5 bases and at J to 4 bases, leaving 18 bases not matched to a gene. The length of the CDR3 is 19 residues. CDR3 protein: CAISTVPGVRGQGYNEQFF. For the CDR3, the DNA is TGTGCCATCAGTACGGTTCCCGGGGTCCGTGGACAGGGGTACAATGAGCAGTTCTTC.

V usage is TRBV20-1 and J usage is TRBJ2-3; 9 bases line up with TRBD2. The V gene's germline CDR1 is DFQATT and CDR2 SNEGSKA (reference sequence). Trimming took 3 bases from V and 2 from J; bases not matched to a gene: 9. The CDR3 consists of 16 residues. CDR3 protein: CSASNGLAGTTDTQYF. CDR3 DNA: TGCAGTGCTAGTAACGGGCTAGCGGGGACCACAGATACGCAGTATTTT.

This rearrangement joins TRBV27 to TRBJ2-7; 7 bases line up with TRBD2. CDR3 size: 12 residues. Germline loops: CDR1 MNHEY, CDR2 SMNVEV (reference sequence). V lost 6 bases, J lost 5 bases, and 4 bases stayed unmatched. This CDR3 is CASRQREDEQYF. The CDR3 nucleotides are TGTGCCAGCAGACAGCGGGAAGACGAGCAGTACTTC.

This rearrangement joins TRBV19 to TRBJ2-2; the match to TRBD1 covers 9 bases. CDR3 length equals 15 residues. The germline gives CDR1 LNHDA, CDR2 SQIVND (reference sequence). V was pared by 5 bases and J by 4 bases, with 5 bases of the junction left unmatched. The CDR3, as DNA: TGTGCCAGTAGTGCGGGACAGGGAGGCACCGGGGAGCTGTTTTTT. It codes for CASSAGQGGTGELFF.

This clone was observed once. The CDR3 sequence: CASSYQALRDKAFF. CDR3 in DNA: TGTGCCAGCAGTTACCAAGCCCTCCGGGATAAAGCTTTCTTT. The chain employs TRBV6-6 and TRBJ1-1; D is unresolved. CDR1 is MNHNY, CDR2 SVGAGI, per germline (reference sequence). CDR3 length equals 14 residues. Trimming stripped 2 bases from V and 9 bases from J, with 16 bases between.

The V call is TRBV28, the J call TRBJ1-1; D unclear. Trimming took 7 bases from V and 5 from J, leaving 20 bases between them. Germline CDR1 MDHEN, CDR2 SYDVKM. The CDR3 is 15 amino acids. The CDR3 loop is CASIPQRGLRTEAFF. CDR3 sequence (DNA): TGTGCCAGCATTCCCCAAAGAGGGCTCCGGACTGAAGCTTTCTTT.

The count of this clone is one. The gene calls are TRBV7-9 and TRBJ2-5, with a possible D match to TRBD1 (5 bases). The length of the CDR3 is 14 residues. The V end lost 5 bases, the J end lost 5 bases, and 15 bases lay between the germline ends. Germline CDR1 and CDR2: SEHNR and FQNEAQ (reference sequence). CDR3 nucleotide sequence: TGTGCCAGCAGCCCCCAGGGCCAAGGGGAGACCCAGTACTTC. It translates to CASSPQGQGETQYF.

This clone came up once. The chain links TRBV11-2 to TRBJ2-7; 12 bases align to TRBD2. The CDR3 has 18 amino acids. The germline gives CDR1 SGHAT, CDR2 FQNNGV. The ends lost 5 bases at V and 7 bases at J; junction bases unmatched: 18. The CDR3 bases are TGTGCCAGCAGCCGGAACCGACTAGCGGGGGCCTCTGATGGAGAGCAGTACTTC. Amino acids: CASSRNRLAGASDGEQYF.

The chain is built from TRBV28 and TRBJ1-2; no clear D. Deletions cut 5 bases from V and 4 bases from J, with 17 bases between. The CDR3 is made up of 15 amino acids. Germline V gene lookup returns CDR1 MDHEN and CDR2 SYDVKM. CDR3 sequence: CASSPVLNFPYGYTF. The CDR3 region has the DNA TGTGCCAGCAGTCCCGTATTAAATTTTCCCTATGGCTACACCTTC.

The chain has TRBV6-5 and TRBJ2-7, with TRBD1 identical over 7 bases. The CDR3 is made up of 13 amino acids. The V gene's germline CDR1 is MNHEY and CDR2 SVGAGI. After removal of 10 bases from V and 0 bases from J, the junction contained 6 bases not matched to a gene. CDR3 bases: TGTGCCACCAAGACAGGGCCCTCCTACGAGCAGTACTTC. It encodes CATKTGPSYEQYF.

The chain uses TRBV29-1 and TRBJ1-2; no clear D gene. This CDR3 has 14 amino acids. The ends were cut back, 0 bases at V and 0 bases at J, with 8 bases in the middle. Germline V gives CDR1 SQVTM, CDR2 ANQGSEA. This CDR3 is CSVEDIRANYGYTF. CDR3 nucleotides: TGCAGCGTTGAAGATATAAGAGCTAACTATGGCTACACCTTC.

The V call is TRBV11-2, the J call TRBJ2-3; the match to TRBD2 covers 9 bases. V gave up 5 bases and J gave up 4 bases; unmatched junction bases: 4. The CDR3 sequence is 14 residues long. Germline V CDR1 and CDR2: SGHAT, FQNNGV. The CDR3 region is CASSQQRGADTQYF. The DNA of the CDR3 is TGTGCCAGCAGCCAACAGCGGGGGGCAGATACGCAGTATTTT.

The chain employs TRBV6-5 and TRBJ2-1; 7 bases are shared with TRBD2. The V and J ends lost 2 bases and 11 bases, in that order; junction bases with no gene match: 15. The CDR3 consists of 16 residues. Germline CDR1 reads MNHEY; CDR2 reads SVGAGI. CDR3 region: CASSYTPAGPLRKQFF. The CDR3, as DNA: TGTGCCAGCAGTTACACCCCAGCGGGGCCTTTGAGGAAGCAGTTCTTC.

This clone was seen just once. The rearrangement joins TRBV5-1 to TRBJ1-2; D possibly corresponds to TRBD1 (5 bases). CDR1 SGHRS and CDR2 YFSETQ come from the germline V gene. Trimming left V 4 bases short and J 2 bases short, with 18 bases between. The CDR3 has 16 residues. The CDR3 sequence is CASSTIIGGENYGYTF. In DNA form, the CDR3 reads TGCGCCAGCAGCACCATTATTGGGGGGGAGAACTATGGCTACACCTTC.

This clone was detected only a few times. CDR3 bases: TGTGCCAGCAGCCAAGCCCTTGGGCGGGGGGGCAACACTGAAGCTTTCTTT. Protein product: CASSQALGRGGNTEAFF. The rearrangement joins TRBV3-1 (or the pseudogene TRBV3-2) to TRBJ1-1, with a weak D call TRBD1 (6 bases). This CDR3 has 17 amino acids. The germline V gene encodes CDR1 LGHDT and CDR2 YNNKEL (reference sequence). V lost 1 base, J lost 2 bases, and 17 bases lay in between.

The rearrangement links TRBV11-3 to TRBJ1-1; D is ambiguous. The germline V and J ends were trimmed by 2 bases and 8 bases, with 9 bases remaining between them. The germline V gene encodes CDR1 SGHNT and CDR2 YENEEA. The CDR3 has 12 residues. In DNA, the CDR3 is TGTGCCAGCAGCTTATCCGGCAGGGAAGCTTTCTTT. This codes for CASSLSGREAFF.

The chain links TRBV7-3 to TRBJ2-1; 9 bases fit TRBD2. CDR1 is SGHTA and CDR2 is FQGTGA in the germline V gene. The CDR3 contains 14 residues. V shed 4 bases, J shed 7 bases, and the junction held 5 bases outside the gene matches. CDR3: CASSYAGGGNEQFF. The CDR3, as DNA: TGTGCCAGCAGCTACGCGGGAGGGGGTAATGAGCAGTTCTTC.

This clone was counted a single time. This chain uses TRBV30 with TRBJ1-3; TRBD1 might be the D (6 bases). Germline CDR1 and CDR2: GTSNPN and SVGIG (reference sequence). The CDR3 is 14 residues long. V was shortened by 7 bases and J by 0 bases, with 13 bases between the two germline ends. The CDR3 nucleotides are TGTGCCTCCACCCAGGGGTTCTCTGGAAACACCATATATTTT. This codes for CASTQGFSGNTIYF. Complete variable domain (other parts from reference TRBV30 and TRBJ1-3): SQTIHQWPATLVQPVGSPLSLECTVEGTSNPNLYWYRQAAGRGLQLLFYSVGIGQISSEVPQNLSASRPQDRQFILSSKKLLLSDSGFYLCASTQGFSGNTIYFGEGSWLTVV.